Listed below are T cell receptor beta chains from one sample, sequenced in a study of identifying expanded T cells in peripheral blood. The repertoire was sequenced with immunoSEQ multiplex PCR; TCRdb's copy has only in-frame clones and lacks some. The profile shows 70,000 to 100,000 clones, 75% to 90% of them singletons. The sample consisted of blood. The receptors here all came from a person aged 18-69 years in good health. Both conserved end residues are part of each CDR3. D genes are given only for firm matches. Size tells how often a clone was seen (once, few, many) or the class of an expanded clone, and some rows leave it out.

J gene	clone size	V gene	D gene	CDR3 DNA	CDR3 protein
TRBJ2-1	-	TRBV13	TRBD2	TGTGCCAGCAGCTTAGTAGCGGGGGGCGGAAATGAGCAGTTCTTC	CASSLVAGGGNEQFF
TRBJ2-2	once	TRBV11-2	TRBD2	TGTGCCAGCAGCTTAGCGGGGGGGCCCACCGGGGAGCTGTTTTTT	CASSLAGGPTGELFF
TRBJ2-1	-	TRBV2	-	TGTGCCAGCAGTTCCTTTCAGGGGAAAGAGCAGTTCTTC	CASSSFQGKEQFF
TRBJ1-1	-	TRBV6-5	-	TGTGCCAGCAGTTACGGGCGGGAGAACACTGAAGCTTTCTTT	CASSYGRENTEAFF
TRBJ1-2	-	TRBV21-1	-	TGTGCTCCCACGAACAGGGGGAATGGCTACACCTTC	CAPTNRGNGYTF
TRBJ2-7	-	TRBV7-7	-	TGTGCCAGCAGCCCCGTGCTGAACTCCTACGAGCAGTACTTC	CASSPVLNSYEQYF
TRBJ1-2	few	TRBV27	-	TGTGCCAGCAGTTCGAGGGGAGGTCAGGGCTACACCTTC	CASSSRGGQGYTF
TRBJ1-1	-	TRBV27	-	TGTGCCAGCAGTCCCTTGGGGGGAAAGAACACTGAAGCTTTCTTT	CASSPLGGKNTEAFF
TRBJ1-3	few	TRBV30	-	TGTGCCTGGAGTGGGGTCTCTGGAAACACCATATATTTT	CAWSGVSGNTIYF
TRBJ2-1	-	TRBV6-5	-	TGTGCCAGCAGCCACGGACTGCGCAATGAGCAGTTCTTC	CASSHGLRNEQFF
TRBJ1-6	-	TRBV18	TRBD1	TGTGCCAGCTCCCGGGACAGGTCCAATTCACCCCTCCACTTT	CASSRDRSNSPLHF
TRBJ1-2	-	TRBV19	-	TGTGCCAGTAGTATGGATTACAGGGAAACCTATGGCTACACCTTC	CASSMDYRETYGYTF
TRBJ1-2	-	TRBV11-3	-	TGTGCCAGCAGCCAGGGCCTCTATGGCTACACCTTC	CASSQGLYGYTF
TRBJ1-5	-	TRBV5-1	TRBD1	TGCGCCAGCAGCTTCGGGGACAGGAATCAGCCCCAGCATTTT	CASSFGDRNQPQHF
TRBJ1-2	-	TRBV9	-	TGTGCCAGCAGCGTAGCCGGAGGGTATGGCTACACCTTC	CASSVAGGYGYTF
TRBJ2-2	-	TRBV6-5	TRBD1	TGTGCCAGCAGTTACCAAGGGACAGCGAACACCGGGGAGCTGTTTTTT	CASSYQGTANTGELFF
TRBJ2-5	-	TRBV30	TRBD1	TGTGCCTGGGCCCCCGGGACAGGGAGGGAGACCCAGTACTTC	CAWAPGTGRETQYF
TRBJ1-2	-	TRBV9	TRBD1	TGTGCCAGCAGCCTCTTGGGAACAGGGGGCGGAAGCTATGGCTACACCTTC	CASSLLGTGGGSYGYTF
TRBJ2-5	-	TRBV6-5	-	TGTGCCAGTAACAGGGATAAAGAGACCCAGTACTTC	CASNRDKETQYF
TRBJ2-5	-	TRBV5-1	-	TGCGCCAGCAGCTTGGAGCCTAGCCAAGAGACCCAGTACTTC	CASSLEPSQETQYF
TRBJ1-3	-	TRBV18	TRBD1	TGTGCCAGCTCAGGGGACAGTTCCTACTCTGGAAACACCATATATTTT	CASSGDSSYSGNTIYF
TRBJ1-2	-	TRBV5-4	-	TGTGCCAGCAGGAAAGCCGTGTCGGTGGGCTACACCTTC	CASRKAVSVGYTF
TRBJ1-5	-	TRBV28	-	TGTGCCAGCAGTTTTAACGTATATAGCAATCAGCCCCAGCATTTT	CASSFNVYSNQPQHF
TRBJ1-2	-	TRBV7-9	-	TGTGCCAGCAGCCCCTTGGGCAGCGATGGCTACACCTTC	CASSPLGSDGYTF
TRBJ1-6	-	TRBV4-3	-	TGCGCCAGCAGCCACGAACAGGGAACCCGCAATTCACCCCTCCACTTT	CASSHEQGTRNSPLHF
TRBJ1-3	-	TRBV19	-	TGTGCCAGTAGCCGACAGAGTGGAAACACCATATATTTT	CASSRQSGNTIYF
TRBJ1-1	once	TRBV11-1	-	TGTGCCAGCAGCTTACTCGGGGGCGCGGGCACTGAAGCTTTCTTT	CASSLLGGAGTEAFF
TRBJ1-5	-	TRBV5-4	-	TGTGCCAGCAGCCGGGGGGAAGGCCAGCCCCAGCATTTT	CASSRGEGQPQHF
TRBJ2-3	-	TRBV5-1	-	TGCGCCAGCAGCCGGGGTGCGGGTTCCCTGGGGGCAGATACGCAGTATTTT	CASSRGAGSLGADTQYF
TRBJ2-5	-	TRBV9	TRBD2	TGTGCCAGCAGCCCGGGACTAGCGGGGGATTCCGAGACCCAGTACTTC	CASSPGLAGDSETQYF
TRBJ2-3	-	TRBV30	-	TGTGCCTGGAACCGGCAGGAATCCTCCATTCGCACAGATACGCAGTATTTT	CAWNRQESSIRTDTQYF
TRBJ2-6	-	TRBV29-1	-	TGCAGCGTTGTCCATGGGGCTGGGGCCAACGTCCTGACTTTC	CSVVHGAGANVLTF
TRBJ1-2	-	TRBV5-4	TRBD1	TGTGCCAGCAGCCCGCCGGGGACAGGCTTTAACTATGGCTACACCTTC	CASSPPGTGFNYGYTF
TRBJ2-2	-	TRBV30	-	TGTGCCTGGAGTGTGGCCAGGCCCGGGGAGCTGTTTTTT	CAWSVARPGELFF
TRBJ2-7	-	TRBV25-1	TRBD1	TGTGCCAGCAGTGAAAACAGGGACAGGGCCTACGAGCAGTACTTC	CASSENRDRAYEQYF
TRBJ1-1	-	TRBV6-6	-	TGTGCCAGCAGTTACTTTTCTGGCGGAACAGTCACTGAAGCTTTCTTT	CASSYFSGGTVTEAFF
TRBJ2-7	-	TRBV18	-	TGTGCCAGCTCACCACCAACGGTCCAGGGCTACGAGCAGTACTTC	CASSPPTVQGYEQYF
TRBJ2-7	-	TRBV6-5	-	TGTGCCAGCAGCCCTTTCGGGGGTACCTACGAGCAGTACTTC	CASSPFGGTYEQYF
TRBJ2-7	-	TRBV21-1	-	TGTGCCATCCGGACATCGGTGACCTACGAGCAGTACTTC	CAIRTSVTYEQYF
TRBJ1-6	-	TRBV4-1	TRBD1	TGCGCCAGCAGCCAAAATTGGAACCTACTGGACAGGAAGGGTTCACCCCTCCACTTT	CASSQNWNLLDRKGSPLHF
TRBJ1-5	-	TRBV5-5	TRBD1	TGTGCCAGCAGCTTGACAGGGGGCAATCAGCCCCAGCATTTT	CASSLTGGNQPQHF
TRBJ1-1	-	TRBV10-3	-	TGTGCCATCGGGGCAGCGAACACTGAAGCTTTCTTT	CAIGAANTEAFF
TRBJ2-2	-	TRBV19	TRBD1	TGTGCCAGTAGTCCCGGACAGGGGTGGGCCGGGGAGCTGTTTTTT	CASSPGQGWAGELFF
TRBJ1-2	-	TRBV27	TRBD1	TGTGCCAGCAGTGCCCGGACAGGGATTGGCTACACCTTC	CASSARTGIGYTF
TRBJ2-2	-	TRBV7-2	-	TGTGCCAGCAGCTTATACCCCGGGGAGCTGTTTTTT	CASSLYPGELFF
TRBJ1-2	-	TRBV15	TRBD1	TGTGCCACCAGCCGGACAGGGTACTATGGCTACACCTTC	CATSRTGYYGYTF
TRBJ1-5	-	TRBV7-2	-	TGTGCCAGCAGCCCCCAAATTCATAGCAATCAGCCCCAGCATTTT	CASSPQIHSNQPQHF
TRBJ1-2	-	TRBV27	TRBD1	TGTGCCAGCAGTTTGGCCCAGGGGGCATTAGATGGCTACACCTTC	CASSLAQGALDGYTF
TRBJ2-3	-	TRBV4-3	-	TGCGCCAGCAGCCAAGACCGCGGGGGCACAGATACGCAGTATTTT	CASSQDRGGTDTQYF
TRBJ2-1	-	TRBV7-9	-	TGTGCCAGCACGGGCAATGAGCAGTTCTTC	CASTGNEQFF
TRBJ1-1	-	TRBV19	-	TGTGCCAGTAAGCAGACGGAAATGAACACTGAAGCTTTCTTT	CASKQTEMNTEAFF
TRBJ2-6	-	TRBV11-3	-	TGTGCCACCCAACCCTCTGGGGCCAACGTCCTGACTTTC	CATQPSGANVLTF
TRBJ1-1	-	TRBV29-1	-	TGCAGCGTTGAAGATTCGAGCCGACGTTCGAACACTGAAGCTTTCTTT	CSVEDSSRRSNTEAFF
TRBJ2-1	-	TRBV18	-	TGTGCCAGCTCACCACCTGGGGCGTCCTACAATGAGCAGTTCTTC	CASSPPGASYNEQFF
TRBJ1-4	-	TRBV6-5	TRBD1	TGTGCCAGCAGACTAACGACAGGGGGGCGAGAAAAACTGTTTTTT	CASRLTTGGREKLFF